What follows describes a single T cell receptor (beta chain). Its antigen is not identified. The PCR ran on 60 Vbeta and 13 Jbeta primers. This table comes from immunoSEQ multiplex PCR, and its TCRdb copy is limited to in-frame clones, with some not included. The ten top clones account for about 6.8%, within a sample of roughly 120,000 clones. This entry comes from a study of cytomegalovirus exposure and HLA in healthy donors. The CDR3 is 17 amino acids. Germline V gene data show CDR1 as SGHVS and CDR2 as FQNEAQ. V lost 0 bases and J 5 bases, leaving 14 bases between the germline ends. Healthy bone marrow donors supplied every sample. General observations from the study: V- and J-gene trimming of TCR beta was linked (in a later analysis) to a missense DCLRE1C variant. Only CMV serostatus was available as immune exposure information. Most likely, a cluster of highly shared sequence variants arose as a sequencing artifact.

The sample consisted of PBMCs. The genes are TRBV7-8 and TRBJ2-6; D uncertain. This TCR was sampled from a man aged 35 to 55 in good health and CMV-seropositive. As DNA, the CDR3 is TGTGCCAGCAGCTTAGCGCTTATGGCGGAAAGGGCCAACGTCCTGACTTTC. Translated: CASSLALMAERANVLTF.